The 23 T cell receptor beta chains below come from one sample, sequenced in a study of regulatory T cells in long-lasting Graves disease. Researchers made TCR beta libraries by using iRepertoire HTBI primers and running Arm-PCR on CDR3 regions. TCRdb re-called the multiplex PCR reads with MiXCR, one entry per CDR3 protein. Of around 450,000 distinct CDR3 sequences in the sample, roughly a fifth are singletons; the top ten hold roughly 7%. The time point denotes: persistent/refractory GD, antithyroid drugs over 5 years with positive TRAb. After RNA was extracted from PBMCs, the TCR library was made from it. The sequenced sample was peripheral blood mononuclear cells (PBMCs), obtained when the disease was refractory, from a patient treated with antithyroid drugs. The receptors shown here come from a female donor with Graves disease.

There are many counts of this clonotype. The CDR3 region is CASSETGELFF. CDR3 coding DNA: TGTGCCAGCAGCGAAACCGGGGAGCTGTTTTTT. The chain links TRBV27 to TRBJ2-2; D remains ambiguous. CDR3 length: 11 amino acids. Trimming took 6 bases from V and 5 from J, leaving 4 bases between them. Germline V gene data show CDR1 as MNHEY and CDR2 as SMNVEV (reference sequence).

The rearrangement uses TRBV29-1 and TRBJ2-7; possible D gene TRBD2, 5 bases. This CDR3 region has 14 residues. V gave up 2 bases and J gave up 3 bases, with 14 bases separating them. The germline V gene has CDR1 SQVTM and CDR2 ANQGSEA. In DNA, the CDR3 is TGCAGCGTTGAATGGGCAGGAGGAGGCTACGAGCAGTACTTC. It is translated as CSVEWAGGGYEQYF.

This clonotype was detected ten times or more. This chain joins TRBV11-2 and TRBJ2-5, with 8 bases matching TRBD2. V shed 1 base, J shed 4 bases, and the junction held 5 bases outside the gene matches. Germline V gene lookup returns CDR1 SGHAT and CDR2 FQNNGV. The CDR3 is made up of 15 amino acids. The CDR3 sequence is CASSLGAGVRETQYF. CDR3 nucleotides: TGTGCCAGCAGCTTAGGAGCGGGGGTGAGAGAGACCCAGTACTTC.

This clonotype has at least ten counts. V is TRBV7-8 and J is TRBJ2-5; TRBD2 matches at 11 bases. The germline V gene has CDR1 SGHVS and CDR2 FQNEAQ. J was trimmed by 5 bases and V by 2 bases; bases with no gene match: 4. The CDR3 has 15 amino acids. The CDR3: CASSLITSGSETQYF. CDR3 in DNA: TGTGCCAGCAGCTTAATCACTAGCGGGAGTGAGACCCAGTACTTC.

This clonotype was observed many times. The chain combines TRBV2 with TRBJ2-7, with 7 nucleotides matching TRBD2. Germline CDR1 reads SNHLY; CDR2 reads FYNNEI. The trim removed 5 bases at V and 0 bases at J, leaving 7 bases unmatched. This CDR3 comprises 15 residues. CDR3 residues: CASSFERGSSYEQYF. In DNA, the CDR3 is TGTGCCAGCAGTTTTGAGCGGGGAAGCTCCTACGAGCAGTACTTC.

This clonotype has ten or more counts. This rearrangement joins TRBV6-1 to TRBJ2-5; 9 bases are shared with TRBD1. The V segment lost 6 bases and the J segment 9 bases; nucleotides outside the gene matches: 17. The CDR3 covers 16 residues. CDR1 is MNHNS and CDR2 is SASEGT in the germline V gene. The CDR3 nucleotides are TGTGCCAGCAGCTCTATTTCGGGACAGGGAGGGTTCGCCCAGTACTTC. Its protein product is CASSSISGQGGFAQYF.

The rearrangement joins TRBV25-1 to TRBJ2-2; D might be TRBD2 (6 bases). CDR3 length equals 17 residues. Trimming stripped 6 bases from V and 0 bases from J, with 17 bases between. The V gene's germline CDR1 is MGHDK and CDR2 SYGVNS. The CDR3 region is CASSPRLATPNTGELFF. CDR3 sequence (DNA): TGTGCCAGCAGCCCCCGGCTAGCGACCCCGAACACCGGGGAGCTGTTTTTT.

In this sample, this clonotype turned up a few times. This sequence joins TRBV7-6 and TRBJ2-7, with D possibly being TRBD1 or TRBD2 (5 bases each). The CDR3 runs 13 residues. The germline V gene has CDR1 SGHVS and CDR2 FNYEAQ. CDR3 DNA: TGTGCAGAGACCCGGGACGGCCCCTACGAGCAGTACTTC. Encoded protein: CAETRDGPYEQYF.

A word on this clonotype: Relative to the germline gene, one junction end is altered; a read error may explain this. This rearrangement joins TRBV4-1 to TRBJ1-1, with 9 bases that match TRBD1. Per germline, CDR1 MGHRA and CDR2 YSYEKL. CDR3 length equals 16 residues. CDR3 nucleotides: TGTGCCAGCAGCCAAGGGGACAGGGTGCTGAACACTGAAGCTTTCTTT. Protein product: CASSQGDRVLNTEAFF.

This clonotype was recorded at least ten times. The chain couples TRBV28 to TRBJ1-1; D not certain. Germline assignment: CDR1 MDHEN and CDR2 SYDVKM. The CDR3 runs to 15 residues. The V gene lost 6 bases and the J gene lost 4 bases, with 18 bases spanning the gap. In DNA form, the CDR3 reads TGTGCCAGCAGGAAGGGCCTCCCGGAGGGCACTGAAGCTTTCTTT. Protein sequence: CASRKGLPEGTEAFF.

V gene TRBV19 combines with J gene TRBJ2-5; the match to TRBD2 covers 7 bases. V gave up 5 bases and J gave up 2 bases; unmatched junction bases: 8. This CDR3 region has 15 residues. CDR1 is LNHDA, CDR2 SQIVND, per germline (reference sequence). The CDR3, as DNA: TGTGCCAGTAGTCCGACGCTTAGCGGGCAAGAGACCCAGTACTTC. It is translated as CASSPTLSGQETQYF. The full variable domain, in which reference TRBV19 and TRBJ2-5 provide the parts outside the CDR3, is DGGITQSPKYLFRKEGQNVTLSCEQNLNHDAMYWYRQDPGQGLRLIYYSQIVNDFQKGDIAEGYSVSREKKESFPLTVTSAQKNPTAFYLCASSPTLSGQETQYFGPGTRLLVL.

This clonotype has a handful of counts. The V call is TRBV27, the J call TRBJ2-5; 7 nucleotides agree with TRBD2. V dropped 0 bases and J dropped 1; count of bases not matched to a gene: 2. Germline CDR1 MNHEY, CDR2 SMNVEV (reference sequence). The CDR3 covers 15 residues. The CDR3 sequence: CASSLSSSGQETQYF. DNA for the CDR3: TGTGCCAGCAGTTTATCATCTAGCGGCCAAGAGACCCAGTACTTC.

This clonotype was detected only once. The V and J genes are TRBV20-1 and TRBJ2-4; D gene uncertain. Germline CDR1 and CDR2: DFQATT and SNEGSKA (reference sequence). The V end was cut by 5 bases, the J end by 0 bases, with 23 bases between. The CDR3 runs to 18 residues. The CDR3 region is CSAGYESYHFLAKNIQYF. The CDR3, as DNA: TGCAGTGCTGGCTACGAGTCGTATCATTTCTTAGCCAAAAACATTCAGTACTTC.

This clonotype was seen only a few times. The J gene is TRBJ1-2, the V gene TRBV5-1; D gene uncertain. Germline lookup yields CDR1 SGHRS and CDR2 YFSETQ. The CDR3 has 14 residues. The V and J ends lost 0 bases and 8 bases respectively, with 14 bases between them. DNA of the CDR3: TGCGCCAGCAGCTTGGTTTTAGGGTCTGGAGGCTACACCTTC. Its protein is CASSLVLGSGGYTF.

J is TRBJ2-7 and V is TRBV3-1; 9 bases agree with TRBD1. The CDR3 is 16 amino acids. The V and J ends lost 4 bases and 2 bases, in that order; junction bases with no gene match: 9. Per germline, CDR1 LGHDT and CDR2 YNNKEL (reference sequence). The CDR3 is CASSPPPGQGPYEQYF. DNA of the CDR3: TGTGCCAGCAGCCCCCCCCCGGGACAGGGCCCCTACGAGCAGTACTTC.

In its sample, this clonotype was seen a few times. The chain combines TRBV6-2 or TRBV6-3 with TRBJ1-1; D remains unclear. The CDR3 extends over 15 amino acids. Between the trimmed V and J ends, which lost 0 bases and 4 bases, there was a span of 12 bases. Germline CDR1 and CDR2: MNHEY and SVGEGT. Written as DNA, the CDR3 is TGTGCCAGCAGTTACTCGAGAGAAGGGAGCACTGAAGCTTTCTTT. Protein: CASSYSREGSTEAFF.

This clonotype was counted between two and nine times. The J gene is TRBJ2-7, the V gene TRBV28; perhaps TRBD1 as D (7 bases). The CDR3 is 16 residues long. V was trimmed by 9 bases and J by 4 bases, leaving 25 bases between them. CDR1 and CDR2 from the germline V gene are MDHEN and SYDVKM. As DNA, the CDR3 is TGTGCCAGGACCCGGGACAGTAAACCCGGAGGGTACGAGCAGTACTTC. It yields the protein CARTRDSKPGGYEQYF.

Turning to this clonotype: With a much larger clone just one base away, this may be a read error. This chain joins TRBV2 and TRBJ1-6, with D possibly being TRBD1 (6 bases). Trimming stripped 6 bases from V and 14 bases from J, with 11 bases between. Looked up from germline, CDR1 is SNHLY and CDR2 is FYNNEI. The CDR3 length is 11 residues. DNA of the CDR3: TGTGCCAGCAGCACAGGGACCACCCTCCACTTT. It yields the protein CASSTGTTLHF.

This clonotype turned up a few times. This chain joins TRBV25-1 and TRBJ1-4; 12 nucleotides agree with TRBD1. The V gene's germline CDR1 is MGHDK and CDR2 SYGVNS. This CDR3 contains 18 residues. J gave up 8 bases and V 3 bases, and 13 bases lay outside the gene matches. The DNA of the CDR3 is TGTGCCAGCAGTGATACTGGGACAGGGGGCGTTAGAAAAGAAAAACTGTTTTTT. This translates into CASSDTGTGGVRKEKLFF.

The chain carries TRBV3-1 and TRBJ2-1; 12 bases are shared with TRBD2. Trimming took 0 bases from V and 4 from J; bases not matched to a gene: 1. Germline V gene lookup returns CDR1 LGHDT and CDR2 YNNKEL (reference sequence). The CDR3 spans 16 residues. The CDR3 nucleotides read TGTGCCAGCAGCCAAGATCTAGCGGGGGGGTACAATGAGCAGTTCTTC. Its protein is CASSQDLAGGYNEQFF.

This clonotype was recorded at least ten times. The V call is TRBV2, the J call TRBJ2-7, with 10 bases lining up with TRBD2. J gave up 8 bases and V 7 bases, and 11 bases lay outside the gene matches. The CDR3 has 14 residues. CDR1 SNHLY and CDR2 FYNNEI come from the germline V gene. CDR3 region: CASTRPAGGPKQYF. In nucleotides, the CDR3 is TGTGCCAGCACCCGCCCAGCGGGGGGGCCCAAGCAGTACTTC.

The sample holds a few counts of this clonotype. V gene TRBV18 combines with J gene TRBJ1-5, with TRBD1 matching over 7 bases. CDR1 is KGHSH, CDR2 LQKENI, per germline. The CDR3 contains 13 residues. V was clipped by 8 bases and J by 7 bases; unmatched bases: 8. CDR3 sequence: CASASDRDQPQHF. CDR3 sequence (DNA): TGTGCCAGCGCCTCCGACAGGGACCAGCCCCAGCATTTT.

This sequence joins TRBV28 and TRBJ1-5; 8 bases line up with TRBD1. With 6 bases clipped from V and 5 bases from J, the junction kept 12 bases outside the gene matches. This CDR3 spans 16 amino acids. CDR1 and CDR2 from the germline V gene are MDHEN and SYDVKM. CDR3 nucleotide sequence: TGTGCCAGCAGGACTCACAGGGGGAGCGCAGATCAGCCCCAGCATTTT. Its protein is CASRTHRGSADQPQHF.